This T cell receptor beta chain was documented in a study of CD8+ T cells in alopecia areata (dated by TCRdb to the late 2010s). With regard to the full study: Treated patients were enrolled in an open-label pilot trial of oral tofacitinib at 5 to 10 mg twice daily for moderate-to-severe alopecia areata. Patients received tofacitinib for 6 to 18 months and were then followed off drug for 6 months to check for delayed response and recurrence. The study used high-throughput TCRbeta sequencing to examine T cell clonal expansion in alopecia areata, in both the C3H/HeJ mouse model and human patients. RNA came from the PAXgene miRNA kit for fixed scalp, the miRNeasy kit for PBMCs, and the RNeasy kit for mouse skin. TCRbeta CDR3 regions were amplified by immunoSEQ multiplex PCR using 35 Vbeta forward and 13 Jbeta reverse primers. Patients on tofacitinib were biopsied at baseline and after 4 and 24 weeks of treatment, and several of the patients also had a later scalp biopsy. The SALT score, which quantifies the percentage of affected scalp surface area, was used to measure disease severity in treated patients. Scalp clonality was compared across normal scalp (n=4), patchy alopecia areata scalp (n=8), and alopecia totalis/universalis scalp (n=8). Scalp tissue and sorted CD4+ and CD8+ peripheral blood T cells from patchy and totalis/universalis alopecia areata patients and from healthy controls were covered by human TCRbeta sequencing. The paper as a whole reports these results and caveats: The treated cohort was small, with a single nonresponder, so links between baseline CD8+ expansion and response need larger studies. Scalp TCR repertoire analysis is complicated because resident alphabeta T cells in normal human skin are also sequenced, whereas mouse skin is dominated by gammadelta T cells. With tofacitinib, both scalp clonality and the number of expanded CD8+ clones among the top 100 scalp clones went down significantly. Lesional scalp, especially in alopecia totalis/universalis, showed higher clonality and more expanded CD8+ clones than normal scalp, suggesting antigenic drive. Many expanded lesional clones persisted in scalp and blood during tofacitinib treatment, which may partly explain relapse after stopping treatment. Shared TCR sequences between patients were less evident than in mice, which may be partly attributable to HLA diversity in the patient population.

The library relied on the immunoSEQ multiplex PCR assay. To provide template for TCR sequencing, every sample had RNA extracted and reverse transcribed into cDNA. First-strand cDNA was synthesized using SuperScript III with a 2:1 mix of oligo-dT and random hexamers. A synthetic immune receptor repertoire was used to measure amplification bias, and any remaining bias was corrected computationally. The authors processed their data as follows. Raw reads were preprocessed to remove errors, and CDR3 was defined according to IMGT conventions as the region from the conserved cysteine to phenylalanine. Clonality was calculated as 1 minus Shannon entropy normalized by log2 of the number of productive unique TCRs. Whether scalp clones were CD4 or CD8 was inferred by matching scalp TCRbeta sequences against CD4 and CD8 repertoires sorted from blood. TCRdb took this table from immuneACCESS and kept in-frame rearrangements with V and J called. Such tables lack part of the clones; where checked against another copy, unresolved V genes explain under half of the gap, and the rest is unexplained. D and trimming come from the DNA, and the V and J calls and clone size come from that table. Across this sample there are approximately 180,000 clones, with more than 55% seen only once. In total, the top ten clones hold under 1.5% of the sample.

A distance of 12 bases separates the germline ends of V and J, which lose 0 bases and 4 bases respectively. Via the germline V gene, CDR1 is LGHNA and CDR2 YSLEER. Inclusive of the bounding cysteine and phenylalanine, the CDR3 is 15 residues long. The only DNA kept is the CDR3, 45 bases in frame from the first base. Explained via the paper, the treatment or condition label denotes: oral pan-JAK inhibitor, 5-10 mg twice daily. Lesional scalp punch biopsies and peripheral blood were obtained from alopecia areata patients. After PBMCs were isolated by density centrifugation and stained for CD3, CD4 and CD8, a FACSAria was used to sort CD4+ and CD8+ T cells. Details on this clone: This receptor's antigen is unknown. No much larger clone exists at a distance of one base, and base qualities are not known.

This receptor was obtained from a human donor with alopecia areata. The rearranged segments are TRBV4-3 and TRBJ1-2; D gene: possibly TRBD1, on 5 matching bases. The sequencing used CD4+ T cells sorted from blood, collected around week 50, from a patient treated with tofacitinib. The nucleotide sequence is TGCGCCAGCAGCCAAGATTCCGGACAAACCTATGGCTACACCTTC. Translated, this gives CASSQDSGQTYGYTF.